Sequencing of this T cell receptor beta chain was carried out in a study of OX40 agonist ivuxolimab in advanced cancers. Overall study context: Age averaged roughly 60 years (range roughly 20 to 90), and 82.7% were male.

In germline, CDR1 is MGHRA, CDR2 YSYEKL. The CDR3 runs 15 residues. Trimming shortened V by 4 bases and J by 4 bases, and 16 bases separated the two germline ends. Baseline was the first blood sampling point, followed by cycle 4 day 1 and cycle 7 day 1. A note on this clone: Other DNA sequences within the sample encode an identical CDR3.

The assay was immunoSEQ multiplex PCR, and TCRdb's table has in-frame clones only and misses some. The profile shows around 50,000 clones, approximately 71% of them singletons. The source of this sequence is an adult with an advanced solid tumor such as melanoma, head and neck, liver or kidney cancer. Here the sequenced sample was CD4+ or CD8+ T cells sorted from blood, taken in a trial of the OX40 agonist ivuxolimab. The V gene is TRBV4-1, the J gene TRBJ2-5; either TRBD1 or TRBD2 may fit D (5 bases each). The CDR3 region has the DNA TGCGCCAGCAGCCCCGAGGGGCAGCCCCGAGAGACCCAGTACTTC. Translating gives CASSPEGQPRETQYF.